A single sample is the source of the 25 T cell receptor beta chains below, sequenced in a study of T cells after yellow fever vaccination. TCRdb passed the 5' RACE reads through MiXCR, listing each CDR3 protein once. The repertoire holds 500,000 to 650,000 distinct CDR3 sequences, with roughly a sixth as singletons. Material: PBMCs, obtained less than 6 days after the first yellow fever vaccination. The receptors stem from a young man who received the YFV17D yellow fever vaccine.

The CDR3 region has the DNA TGTGCCAGCAGCGTTGGTTTGGGACAGGGGTTCGCCGGGGAGCTGTTTTTT. Residues: CASSVGLGQGFAGELFF. V gene TRBV9 combines with J gene TRBJ2-2; 10 bases map to TRBD1. The CDR3 has 17 residues. Unmatched junction bases numbered 10, after V lost 2 bases and J lost 6 bases. Germline-derived CDR1 and CDR2 are SGDLS and YYNGEE.

The CDR3 DNA is TGTGCCAGCAGTTACTACTTCGAGCAGTACTTC. Translating it yields CASSYYFEQYF. The genes are TRBV6-2 or TRBV6-3 and TRBJ2-7; the D is unclear. V shed 1 base and J shed 6 bases, with 4 bases lying between them. Germline-derived CDR1 and CDR2 are MNHEY and SVGEGT. The CDR3 is 11 residues long.

CDR3 sequence (DNA): TGTGCCAGCAGTGACTTAGTGGGGGCCGGCACAGATACGCAGTATTTT. Its translation is CASSDLVGAGTDTQYF. V and J are TRBV6-4 and TRBJ2-3, with D possibly being TRBD1 (6 bases). The length of the CDR3 is 16 residues. V lost 1 base and J 1 base, leaving 12 bases between the germline ends. Per germline, CDR1 MRHNA and CDR2 SNTAGT.

This chain links TRBV29-1 with TRBJ1-2, with 7 bases aligning to TRBD1. The V and J ends lost 0 bases and 4 bases, in that order; junction bases with no gene match: 5. The CDR3 has 14 amino acids. Germline assignment: CDR1 SQVTM and CDR2 ANQGSEA. CDR3 nucleotide sequence: TGCAGCGTTGAAGATGAGGGGGCCGGCTATGGCTACACCTTC. Encoded protein: CSVEDEGAGYGYTF. Looking up the rest from reference TRBV29-1 and TRBJ1-2 gives the full variable domain: SAVISQKPSRDICQRGTSLTIQCQVDSQVTMMFWYRQQPGQSLTLIATANQGSEATYESGFVIDKFPISRPNLTFSTLTVSNMSPEDSSIYLCSVEDEGAGYGYTFGSGTRLTVV.

The chain uses TRBV30 and TRBJ2-7; 11 nucleotides line up with TRBD1. The CDR3 loop spans 15 amino acids. The germline CDR1 and CDR2 sequences are GTSNPN and SVGIG (reference sequence). J gave up 3 bases and V 1 base, and 5 bases lay outside the gene matches. The CDR3 is CAWSASGQGDYEQYF. In DNA, the CDR3 is TGTGCCTGGAGTGCATCGGGACAGGGGGACTACGAGCAGTACTTC.

This clonotype was recorded a few times. The V call is TRBV5-1, the J call TRBJ1-6, with D maybe TRBD1 (6 bases). Germline V gene sequence: CDR1 SGHRS, CDR2 YFSETQ. The V gene lost 4 bases and the J gene lost 6 bases, with 20 bases spanning the gap. The CDR3 has 17 amino acids. CDR3: CASSPGSLGAANSPLHF. Written as DNA, the CDR3 is TGCGCCAGCAGCCCAGGATCCTTGGGGGCCGCTAATTCACCCCTCCACTTT.

In its sample, this clonotype was seen a few times. This chain joins TRBV5-1 and TRBJ2-2; perhaps D is TRBD1 or TRBD2 (5 bases each). CDR1 is SGHRS, CDR2 YFSETQ, per germline. This CDR3 spans 15 amino acids. Trimming shortened V by 2 bases and J by 2 bases, and 10 bases separated the two germline ends. DNA of the CDR3: TGCGCCAGCAGCTTTGATGGGGGAAACACCGGGGAGCTGTTTTTT. Protein sequence: CASSFDGGNTGELFF. Using reference TRBV5-1 and TRBJ2-2 for the parts outside the CDR3, the full variable domain is KAGVTQTPRYLIKTRGQQVTLSCSPISGHRSVSWYQQTPGQGLQFLFEYFSETQRNKGNFPGRFSGRQFSNSRSEMNVSTLELGDSALYLCASSFDGGNTGELFFGEGSRLTVL.

In its sample, this clonotype was seen many times. The chain uses TRBV12-3 or TRBV12-4 and TRBJ2-1; D gene unclear. This CDR3 region has 13 residues. Trimming shortened V by 3 bases and J by 7 bases, and 10 bases separated the two germline ends. The CDR3 DNA reads TGTGCCAGCAGTTTTGTGGCCGTAAATGAGCAGTTCTTC. Its protein product is CASSFVAVNEQFF.

A few counts support this clonotype. As DNA, the CDR3 is TGTGCCAGCAGCCGGGGGGGGCCAAGCACAGATACGCAGTATTTT. It specifies CASSRGGPSTDTQYF. The chain is built from TRBV7-6 and TRBJ2-3; 8 bases fit TRBD2. The V gene end was trimmed by 5 bases and the J gene end by 0 bases; junction bases not matched to a gene: 4. CDR1 and CDR2 (germline): SGHVS, FNYEAQ. CDR3 size: 15 residues. Full variable domain (remainder filled in from reference TRBV7-6 and TRBJ2-3): GAGVSQSPRYKVTKRGQDVALRCDPISGHVSLYWYRQALGQGPEFLTYFNYEAQQDKSGLPNDRFSAERPEGSISTLTIQRTEQRDSAMYRCASSRGGPSTDTQYFGPGTRLTVL.

The V and J genes are TRBV9 and TRBJ2-3; 8 bases align to TRBD1. There are 15 residues in the CDR3. The germline V gene has CDR1 SGDLS and CDR2 YYNGEE. V lost 5 bases and J lost 6; bases outside the gene matches: 11. CDR3 DNA: TGTGCCAGCAGTGCAGGACAGGGTAGGCGGGATACGCAGTATTTT. Amino acids: CASSAGQGRRDTQYF.

The CDR3 protein is CASSGPTPGDEQFF. CDR3 in DNA: TGTGCCAGCAGCGGACCGACCCCGGGCGATGAGCAGTTCTTC. The V call is TRBV5-4, the J call TRBJ2-1; no reliable D call. Per germline, CDR1 SGHNT and CDR2 YYREEE (reference sequence). CDR3 length: 14 residues. V was clipped by 4 bases and J by 8 bases, with 16 bases between them.

This clonotype was counted between two and nine times. J is TRBJ2-7 and V is TRBV6-5; D tentatively reads TRBD1 or TRBD2 (6 bases each). Germline CDR1 MNHEY, CDR2 SVGAGI. The CDR3 has 16 amino acids. V dropped 2 bases and J dropped 3 bases, with 17 bases sitting between them. The CDR3: CASSYGPGGRIYEQYF. The CDR3 region has the DNA TGTGCCAGCAGTTACGGTCCCGGGGGCCGTATCTACGAGCAGTACTTC.

The chain links TRBV20-1 to TRBJ2-1, with TRBD1 identical over 7 bases. The germline V gene has CDR1 DFQATT and CDR2 SNEGSKA (reference sequence). The CDR3 totals 14 residues. V lost 2 bases to trimming and J lost 2 bases; unmatched junction nucleotides: 3. For the CDR3, the DNA is TGCAGTGCTAGAATACAGGGGACCTACAATGAGCAGTTCTTC. Protein product: CSARIQGTYNEQFF.

This sequence joins TRBV4-1 and TRBJ2-2; no clear D. Per germline, CDR1 MGHRA and CDR2 YSYEKL. V gave up 4 bases and J gave up 3 bases, with 15 bases separating them. This CDR3 region has 16 residues. The chain's CDR3 is CASSPRRTQDTGELFF. CDR3 in DNA: TGCGCCAGCAGCCCCCGCCGTACTCAAGACACCGGGGAGCTGTTTTTT.

The J gene is TRBJ2-4, the V gene TRBV5-8, with TRBD2 matching 7 bases. From germline, CDR1 is SGHTS and CDR2 YDEGEE. The CDR3 is 15 residues long. Trimming at V came to 3 bases and at J to 4 bases, leaving 7 bases not matched to a gene. CDR3 sequence reads: CASSSPTSPKNIQYF. The DNA of the CDR3 is TGTGCCAGCAGCTCCCCGACTAGCCCGAAAAACATTCAGTACTTC. The full variable domain, rest sourced from reference TRBV5-8 and TRBJ2-4, is EAGVTQSPTHLIKTRGQQATLRCSPISGHTSVYWYQQALGLGLQFLLWYDEGEERNRGNFPPRFSGRQFPNYSSELNVNALELEDSALYLCASSSPTSPKNIQYFGAGTRLSVL.

The chain couples TRBV6-1 to TRBJ1-2, with a weak D call TRBD1 (5 bases). V lost 2 bases, J lost 4 bases, and 11 bases lay in between. CDR3 length: 14 amino acids. The germline gives CDR1 MNHNS, CDR2 SASEGT. CDR3 sequence (DNA): TGTGCCAGCAGTGAAACAGGACCCCTCTATGGCTACACCTTC. It yields the protein CASSETGPLYGYTF.

The CDR3 DNA follows: TGCAGTGCTAGGGACAGGGCGTCCTACAATGAGCAGTTCTTC. Protein: CSARDRASYNEQFF. The chain combines TRBV20-1 with TRBJ2-1; 8 nucleotides match TRBD1. Germline assignment: CDR1 DFQATT and CDR2 SNEGSKA (reference sequence). CDR3 length: 14 amino acids. J lost 1 base, V lost 3 bases, and 2 bases had no gene match.

This rearrangement joins TRBV7-8 to TRBJ2-4, with D hard to call. V was trimmed by 5 bases and J by 15 bases, leaving 20 bases between them. CDR1 and CDR2 (germline): SGHVS, FQNEAQ. This CDR3 region has 13 residues. The CDR3 here is CASSQDRAGEGYF. In DNA form, the CDR3 reads TGTGCCAGCAGCCAAGACCGGGCAGGTGAAGGGTACTTC. The full variable domain, completed using reference TRBV7-8 and TRBJ2-4, is GAGVSQSPRYKVAKRGQDVALRCDPISGHVSLFWYQQALGQGPEFLTYFQNEAQLDKSGLPSDRFFAERPEGSVSTLKIQRTQQEDSAVYLCASSQDRAGEGYFGAGTRLSVL.

V gene TRBV18 combines with J gene TRBJ1-6; D gene ambiguous. Germline CDR1 and CDR2: KGHSH and LQKENI. CDR3 length equals 13 residues. Trimming pared 5 bases from V and 3 bases from J, leaving 5 bases between. The CDR3 loop is CASSSDYNSPLHF. CDR3 coding DNA: TGTGCCAGCTCATCGGACTATAATTCACCCCTCCACTTT.

This clonotype was counted between two and nine times. The rearrangement links TRBV5-1 to TRBJ2-2, with unresolved D. The V gene's germline CDR1 is SGHRS and CDR2 YFSETQ. This CDR3 region has 14 residues. The V gene lost 4 bases and the J gene lost 6 bases, with 13 bases spanning the gap. The CDR3: CASSLIGFSGELFF. CDR3 DNA sequence: TGCGCCAGCAGCCTGATCGGGTTTTCCGGGGAGCTGTTTTTT.

This clonotype was seen a handful of times. CDR3 DNA: TGTGCCAGCAGTGAAGAAAGTCGGATTCGAAAGACCCAGTACTTC. Encoded protein: CASSEESRIRKTQYF. The J gene is TRBJ2-5, the V gene TRBV6-4; D ambiguous. This CDR3 contains 15 residues. Trimming took off 3 bases at V and 6 bases at J, with 17 bases between the two ends. Germline CDR1 reads MRHNA; CDR2 reads SNTAGT.

The J gene is TRBJ1-5, the V gene TRBV7-2; D might be TRBD1 (6 bases). The CDR3 contains 17 residues. V lost 1 base to trimming and J lost 6 bases, with 19 bases between them. The germline gives CDR1 SGHTA, CDR2 FQGNSA. CDR3 nucleotide sequence: TGTGCCAGCAGCTTAGTGGCGGGGGGCGCTGGGGGTCAGCCCCAGCATTTT. This sequence encodes CASSLVAGGAGGQPQHF.

This clonotype was seen more than once but under ten times. The rearrangement joins TRBV3-1 to TRBJ2-7; D ambiguous. The ends were cut back, 0 bases at V and 0 bases at J, with 6 bases in the middle. Germline loops: CDR1 LGHDT, CDR2 YNNKEL (reference sequence). The CDR3 runs 14 residues. The CDR3 loop reads CASSQDRHSYEQYV. CDR3 coding DNA: TGTGCCAGCAGCCAAGATCGCCACTCCTACGAGCAGTACGTC.

This clonotype showed up just a few times. V usage is TRBV4-2 and J usage is TRBJ1-4, with unresolved D. This CDR3 is built from 15 residues. Germline lookup yields CDR1 LGHNA and CDR2 YNFKEQ. The germline V and J ends were trimmed by 1 base and 8 bases, with 14 bases remaining between them. The CDR3 loop is CASSQARMALEKLFF. The DNA of the CDR3 is TGTGCCAGCAGCCAAGCCCGGATGGCCCTAGAAAAACTGTTTTTT.

The chain links TRBV20-1 to TRBJ1-1; D uncertain. Trimming removed 2 bases from V and 0 bases from J, with 7 bases in between. CDR3 length: 13 amino acids. Germline V CDR1 and CDR2: DFQATT, SNEGSKA (reference sequence). CDR3 in amino acids: CSARSSMNTEAFF. In nucleotides, the CDR3 is TGCAGTGCTAGATCGAGTATGAACACTGAAGCTTTCTTT.